This T cell receptor beta chain stems from a study of radiotherapy plus CTLA-4 blockade in lung cancer. Study-level information: Objective response rate was more than 15%; disease control rate, approximately 28%. Study-level points and caveats: Response was reportedly best predicted by early blood T cell clone dynamics, with interferon-beta. TCR clones originating in tumors grew in number in blood after radiotherapy plus ipilimumab.

Only in-frame clones appear in the TCRdb table, and some are missing; sequencing was by immunoSEQ multiplex PCR. The sample has almost 55,000 clones, roughly 84% seen once. As to this clone: The target antigen is unknown.

Focal radiation plus CTLA-4 blockade with ipilimumab was given to patients with chemo-refractory metastatic non-small-cell lung cancer. V was cut by 0 bases and J by 2 bases, with 17 bases left in between. This CDR3 contains 17 residues. CDR1 and CDR2 from the germline V gene are MNHEY and SMNVEV (reference sequence). The source of this sequence is a human donor with non-small cell lung cancer who had a partial response to radiotherapy plus ipilimumab. Sample: peripheral blood, taken from a patient treated with radiotherapy plus ipilimumab. The genes are TRBV27 and TRBJ2-7; D possibly corresponds to TRBD1 (6 bases). The chain's CDR3 is CASSLSIDQTGPYEQYF. For the CDR3, the DNA is TGTGCCAGCAGTTTATCGATCGATCAGACAGGCCCCTACGAGCAGTACTTC.